This entry lists 25 T cell receptor beta chains sequenced from one sample in a study of shared clonotypes between healthy human individuals. Only in-frame clones appear in the TCRdb table, and some are missing; sequencing was by immunoSEQ multiplex PCR. The data hold 2 million to 3 million clones, with over 85% observed a single time. Sequencing was done on a sample of naive CD4+ T cells from PBMCs. Subset here: CD45RA+ positively selected. The receptors derive from a man aged 18 to 30 in good health. Some clones in this sample may be carry-over from other donors' samples.

The chain joins TRBV5-1 to TRBJ1-1; possible D gene TRBD1, 5 bases. This CDR3 region has 11 residues. The germline V gene encodes CDR1 SGHRS and CDR2 YFSETQ. Trimming took off 5 bases at V and 4 bases at J, with 6 bases between the two ends. CDR3 residues: CASRGGTEAFF. The CDR3 DNA sequence: TGCGCCAGCAGGGGGGGCACTGAAGCTTTCTTT.

The chain employs TRBV6-5 and TRBJ2-1; 9 bases are a match to TRBD2. The CDR3 loop spans 15 amino acids. Germline trimming cut 6 bases from V and 4 bases from J; bases unmatched to any gene: 7. Germline CDR1 MNHEY, CDR2 SVGAGI. The CDR3 sequence is CASRMTSGKYNEQFF. The CDR3 nucleotides read TGTGCCAGCAGGATGACTAGCGGAAAATACAATGAGCAGTTCTTC.

The CDR3 loop is CASSFYRGATGELFF. CDR3 coding DNA: TGTGCCAGCAGTTTTTACAGGGGGGCAACGGGGGAGCTGTTTTTT. The chain links TRBV27 to TRBJ2-2; 8 bases agree with TRBD1. Germline CDR1 and CDR2: MNHEY and SMNVEV (reference sequence). Trimming removed 3 bases from V and 8 bases from J; junction bases left unmatched: 8. The CDR3 consists of 15 residues.

The chain links TRBV5-1 to TRBJ2-4; 9 bases line up with TRBD1. Germline loops: CDR1 SGHRS, CDR2 YFSETQ. Losses at the gene ends were 0 bases for V and 6 bases for J; bases not matched to a gene: 4. The CDR3 length is 15 residues. The CDR3 nucleotides read TGCGCCAGCAGCTTGGAGGGACAGGGTAGAAACATTCAGTACTTC. As protein: CASSLEGQGRNIQYF.

J is TRBJ2-3 and V is TRBV4-3; 10 bases line up with TRBD2. The germline CDR1 and CDR2 sequences are LGHNA and YSLEER. V trimming: 0 bases; J trimming: 3 bases; junction bases outside the gene matches: 12. The CDR3 is 19 residues long. The CDR3 nucleotides are TGCGCCAGCAGCCAAGATTGGGTGGTGCCTAGCGGGAGAACAGATACGCAGTATTTT. Protein: CASSQDWVVPSGRTDTQYF.

The chain carries TRBV10-3 and TRBJ2-1, with 12 nucleotides matching TRBD2. CDR1 is ENHRY and CDR2 is SYGVKD in the germline V gene. V lost 1 base to trimming and J lost 8 bases; unmatched junction nucleotides: 9. This CDR3 has 17 residues. In DNA, the CDR3 is TGTGCCATCAGTGAGTTCGGACTAGCGGGATATTCAGATGAGCAGTTCTTC. It is translated as CAISEFGLAGYSDEQFF.

CDR3 amino acids: CASSAGGGLSYNEQFF. The DNA of the CDR3 is TGTGCCAGCAGCGCTGGGGGGGGACTCTCCTACAATGAGCAGTTCTTC. The V and J genes are TRBV5-6 and TRBJ2-1; TRBD2 agrees at 7 bases. V dropped 4 bases and J dropped 0; count of bases not matched to a gene: 7. The CDR3 covers 16 residues. Germline V gives CDR1 SGHDT, CDR2 YYEEEE. Variable domain in full (rest from reference TRBV5-6 and TRBJ2-1): DAGVTQSPTHLIKTRGQQVTLRCSPKSGHDTVSWYQQALGQGPQFIFQYYEEEERQRGNFPDRFSGHQFPNYSSELNVNALLLGDSALYLCASSAGGGLSYNEQFFGPGTRLTVL.

About this clone itself: Other DNA sequences from this sample encode an identical CDR3 as well. The rearrangement uses TRBV19 and TRBJ2-7; TRBD1 agrees at 11 bases. The germline gives CDR1 LNHDA, CDR2 SQIVND (reference sequence). The trim removed 5 bases at V and 3 bases at J, leaving 3 bases unmatched. The CDR3 consists of 14 residues. The CDR3 coding sequence is TGTGCCAGTAGTGTCGGGACAGGGGGCTACGAGCAGTACTTC. Translating gives CASSVGTGGYEQYF.

To note about this clone: This sample also contains other DNA sequences that code for the same CDR3. The J gene is TRBJ2-7, the V gene TRBV2; D not certain. The CDR3 spans 12 residues. V was shortened by 1 base and J by 4 bases, with 5 bases between the two germline ends. Germline CDR1 is SNHLY and CDR2 is FYNNEI. The CDR3 sequence: CASSEGRYEQYF. As DNA, the CDR3 is TGTGCCAGCAGTGAAGGGCGGTACGAGCAGTACTTC.

This rearrangement joins TRBV27 to TRBJ2-4, with D unresolved. Trimming removed 2 bases from V and 1 base from J, with 12 bases in between. This CDR3 region has 16 residues. Germline V lookup: CDR1 MNHEY, CDR2 SMNVEV (reference sequence). The CDR3 loop reads CASSLTWVAAKNIQYF. The CDR3 region has the DNA TGTGCCAGCAGTTTAACGTGGGTGGCCGCCAAAAACATTCAGTACTTC.

The chain links TRBV11-1 to TRBJ2-1; 9 bases are a match to TRBD2. Germline values: CDR1 SGHAT, CDR2 FQDESV (reference sequence). V dropped 6 bases and J dropped 0; count of bases not matched to a gene: 6. The CDR3 covers 16 residues. The CDR3, as DNA: TGTGCCAGCAGGGCCTCTAGCGGGAACTCCTACAATGAGCAGTTCTTC. This sequence encodes CASRASSGNSYNEQFF.

J is TRBJ2-7 and V is TRBV7-9; the match to TRBD2 covers 13 bases. The CDR3 is 15 amino acids. The V segment lost 4 bases and the J segment 7 bases; nucleotides outside the gene matches: 7. Per germline, CDR1 SEHNR and CDR2 FQNEAQ (reference sequence). This CDR3 is CASSSGTSGVEEQYF. The CDR3 nucleotides read TGTGCCAGCAGCTCCGGGACTAGCGGGGTAGAGGAGCAGTACTTC.

The chain links TRBV7-3 to TRBJ2-5, with D perhaps being TRBD1 or TRBD2 (5 bases each). The CDR3 is 13 amino acids. Germline CDR1 SGHTA, CDR2 FQGTGA. V gave up 5 bases and J gave up 1 base, with 8 bases separating them. CDR3 sequence (DNA): TGTGCCAGCAGCGGGGGACCCCAAGAGACCCAGTACTTC. Translating it yields CASSGGPQETQYF.

This chain connects TRBV4-3 to TRBJ1-1, with D possibly being TRBD1 (5 bases). V lost 5 bases, J lost 3 bases, and 13 bases lay in between. From germline, CDR1 is LGHNA and CDR2 YSLEER. The CDR3 spans 14 residues. Here the CDR3 reads CASSLNGGDTEAFF. CDR3 sequence (DNA): TGCGCCAGCAGCTTGAATGGGGGGGACACTGAAGCTTTCTTT.

This chain links TRBV18 with TRBJ2-7, with TRBD1 as a possible D gene (5 bases). Trimming took 3 bases from V and 1 from J, leaving 10 bases between them. Germline CDR1 KGHSH, CDR2 LQKENI. CDR3 length equals 14 residues. Here the CDR3 DNA reads TGTGCCAGCTCACCCCAAGGGGATTCCTACGAGCAGTACTTC. Its protein is CASSPQGDSYEQYF.

This clone has just one count. This sequence joins TRBV12-5 and TRBJ2-1, with D tentatively TRBD1 (6 bases). V shed 1 base and J shed 10 bases, with 23 bases lying between them. The V gene's germline CDR1 is LGHNT and CDR2 FRNRAP. The length of the CDR3 is 17 residues. The CDR3 DNA sequence: TGTGCTAGTGGTTTGGCGGGGACATCTGCGGGTGCTCGGGAGCAGTTCTTC. Its protein is CASGLAGTSAGAREQFF.

The rearrangement uses TRBV4-3 and TRBJ1-2; tentatively, D is TRBD1 (5 bases). Germline V gene data show CDR1 as LGHNA and CDR2 as YSLEER. The CDR3 spans 16 residues. V lost 0 bases to trimming and J lost 5 bases, with 16 bases between them. CDR3 DNA sequence: TGCGCCAGCAGCCAAGATCTTTGGGCAGGGTCTTATGGCTACACCTTC. Translated, it gives CASSQDLWAGSYGYTF.

As for this clone: The sample has other DNA sequences that encode this CDR3 too. The chain is built from TRBV7-2 and TRBJ1-2, with no clear D. This CDR3 spans 12 amino acids. Trimming left V 1 base short and J 5 bases short, with 5 bases between. The germline gives CDR1 SGHTA, CDR2 FQGNSA. The CDR3 sequence: CASSLGLYGYTF. The CDR3 DNA sequence: TGTGCCAGCAGCTTAGGGCTTTATGGCTACACCTTC.

This chain joins TRBV5-1 and TRBJ2-7; 12 bases fit TRBD2. The junction had 18 bases not matched to a gene; V was cut back by 5 bases and J by 0 bases. Looked up from germline, CDR1 is SGHRS and CDR2 is YFSETQ. This CDR3 is 20 amino acids long. The CDR3 here is CASRGEQRSSGRAFSYEQYF. The DNA of the CDR3 is TGCGCCAGCAGAGGAGAGCAGAGGTCTAGCGGGAGGGCCTTCTCCTACGAGCAGTACTTC.

DNA of the CDR3: TGTGCCAGCAGTTCAAACAGGGGGTTGAATCAGCCCCAGCATTTT. Its translation: CASSSNRGLNQPQHF. The chain joins TRBV7-9 to TRBJ1-5; 8 nucleotides line up with TRBD1. Losses at the gene ends were 6 bases for V and 4 bases for J; bases not matched to a gene: 8. The germline CDR1 and CDR2 sequences are SEHNR and FQNEAQ (reference sequence). This CDR3 is built from 15 residues.

Points on this clone: The same CDR3 arises from other DNA sequences in this sample as well. The rearrangement joins TRBV28 to TRBJ2-7; D is uncertain. The V and J ends lost 7 bases and 0 bases respectively, with 13 bases between them. The germline CDR1 and CDR2 sequences are MDHEN and SYDVKM. This CDR3 is 14 amino acids long. As DNA, the CDR3 is TGTGCCAGCACCTTAGGTCGGGCCTCCTACGAGCAGTACTTC. This encodes CASTLGRASYEQYF.

This clone was detected a few times. V usage is TRBV6-5 and J usage is TRBJ1-1; D uncertain. The germline gives CDR1 MNHEY, CDR2 SVGAGI. This CDR3 contains 12 residues. V was clipped by 5 bases and J by 3 bases, with 7 bases between them. The CDR3, as DNA: TGTGCCAGCAGTAGAACCGACACTGAAGCTTTCTTT. As protein: CASSRTDTEAFF.

The chain employs TRBV30 and TRBJ1-2; 7 nucleotides align to TRBD1. With V trimmed by 0 bases and J by 9 bases, 10 bases remained unmatched. The CDR3 is 14 residues long. Germline assignment: CDR1 GTSNPN and CDR2 SVGIG (reference sequence). The CDR3: CAWSVGGQFASYTF. The DNA of the CDR3 is TGTGCCTGGAGTGTAGGGGGACAGTTTGCCAGCTACACCTTC.

The rearrangement uses TRBV9 and TRBJ2-7, with 11 bases aligning to TRBD2. CDR1 and CDR2 from the germline V gene are SGDLS and YYNGEE. Trimming cost V 1 base and J 5 bases; bases outside gene matches: 11. The CDR3 has 17 residues. The CDR3 here is CASSVKVLAGGRHEQYF. CDR3 bases: TGTGCCAGCAGCGTAAAGGTCCTAGCGGGAGGACGGCACGAGCAGTACTTC.

The chain recombines TRBV19 with TRBJ2-1; TRBD2 matches at 8 bases. The CDR3 covers 16 residues. In germline, CDR1 is LNHDA, CDR2 SQIVND (reference sequence). Trimming at V came to 1 base and at J to 7 bases, leaving 9 bases not matched to a gene. CDR3 nucleotides: TGTGCCAGTAGTATAGTTCTAAGCGGGAGAGGGAATGAGCAGTTCTTC. Protein product: CASSIVLSGRGNEQFF.